This T cell receptor beta chain was identified in a study of human T cells and chemical hapten exposure. Time point described: pre-sensitization, week 0. Treatment specified: therapeutic diphenylcyclopropenone sensitization with weekly scalp DPC. From the RACE reads, TCRdb called clonotypes with MiXCR, one entry per CDR3 protein. Of 80,000 to 100,000 distinct CDR3 sequences listed, roughly 10% are singletons. Germline CDR1 SQVTM, CDR2 ANQGSEA. The trim removed 7 bases at V and 3 bases at J, leaving 6 bases unmatched. The CDR3 has 13 amino acids. The chain carries TRBV29-1 and TRBJ1-1; 9 bases agree with TRBD1. The source material was whole blood, sampled in connection with sensitization to the hapten diphenylcyclopropenone (DPC). The origin of this receptor is a woman aged 55-69 years with alopecia areata. Some clones in this sample may be carry-over from other donors' samples. CDR3 coding DNA: TGCAGCGCGCTGAGACAGGGGGACACTGAAGCTTTCTTT. Its protein product is CSALRQGDTEAFF.